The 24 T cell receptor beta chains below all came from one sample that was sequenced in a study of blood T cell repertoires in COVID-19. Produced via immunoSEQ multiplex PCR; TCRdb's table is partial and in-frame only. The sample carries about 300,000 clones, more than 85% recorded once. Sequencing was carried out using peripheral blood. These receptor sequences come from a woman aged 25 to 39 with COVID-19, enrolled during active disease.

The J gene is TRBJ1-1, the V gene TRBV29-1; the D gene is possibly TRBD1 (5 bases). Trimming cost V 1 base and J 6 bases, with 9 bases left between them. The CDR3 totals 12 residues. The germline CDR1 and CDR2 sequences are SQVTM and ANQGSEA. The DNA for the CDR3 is TGCAGCGTTGAAGTGACGGGGGCTGAAGCTTTCTTT. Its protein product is CSVEVTGAEAFF. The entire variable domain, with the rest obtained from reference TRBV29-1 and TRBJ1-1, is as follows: SAVISQKPSRDICQRGTSLTIQCQVDSQVTMMFWYRQQPGQSLTLIATANQGSEATYESGFVIDKFPISRPNLTFSTLTVSNMSPEDSSIYLCSVEVTGAEAFFGQGTRLTVV.

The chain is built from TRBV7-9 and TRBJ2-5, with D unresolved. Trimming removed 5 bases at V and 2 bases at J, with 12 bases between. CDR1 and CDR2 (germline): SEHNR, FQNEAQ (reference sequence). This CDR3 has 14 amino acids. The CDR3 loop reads CASSVESRQETQYF. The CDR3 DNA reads TGTGCCAGCAGCGTCGAAAGTCGGCAAGAGACCCAGTACTTC.

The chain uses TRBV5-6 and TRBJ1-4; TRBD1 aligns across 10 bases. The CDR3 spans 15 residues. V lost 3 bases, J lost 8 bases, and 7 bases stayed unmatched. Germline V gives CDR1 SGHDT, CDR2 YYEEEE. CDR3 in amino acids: CASSSGTGVGEKLFF. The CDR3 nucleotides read TGTGCCAGCAGCTCTGGGACAGGGGTGGGAGAAAAACTGTTTTTT.

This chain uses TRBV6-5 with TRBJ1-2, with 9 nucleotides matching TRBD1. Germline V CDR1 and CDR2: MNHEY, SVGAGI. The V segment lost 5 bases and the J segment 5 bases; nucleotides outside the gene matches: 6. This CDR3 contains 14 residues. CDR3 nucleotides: TGTGCCAGCAGTACACGGACAGGGGATTATGGCTACACCTTC. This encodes CASSTRTGDYGYTF.

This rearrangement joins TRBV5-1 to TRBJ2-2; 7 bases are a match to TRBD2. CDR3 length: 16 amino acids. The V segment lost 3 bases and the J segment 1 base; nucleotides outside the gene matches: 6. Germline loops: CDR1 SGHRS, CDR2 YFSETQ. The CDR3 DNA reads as TGCGCCAGCAGCTCCGGGGGGTCCGTGAACACCGGGGAGCTGTTTTTT. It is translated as CASSSGGSVNTGELFF.

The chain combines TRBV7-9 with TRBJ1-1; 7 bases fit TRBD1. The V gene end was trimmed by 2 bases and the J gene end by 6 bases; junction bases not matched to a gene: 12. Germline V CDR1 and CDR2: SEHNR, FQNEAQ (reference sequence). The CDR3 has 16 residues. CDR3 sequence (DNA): TGTGCCAGCAGCTTAACAGAGAGACAGGGTAAATCTGAAGCTTTCTTT. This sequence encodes CASSLTERQGKSEAFF.

The CDR3 region is CASSLDRGGREQYF. As DNA, the CDR3 is TGTGCCAGCAGCTTGGACAGGGGGGGGCGCGAGCAGTACTTC. The J gene is TRBJ2-7, the V gene TRBV5-4; TRBD1 might be the D (8 bases). The CDR3 is 14 amino acids. V was clipped by 0 bases and J by 6 bases, with 13 bases between them. Germline CDR1 reads SGHNT; CDR2 reads YYREEE (reference sequence). Combining the CDR3 with reference TRBV5-4 and TRBJ2-7 gives the whole variable domain ETGVTQSPTHLIKTRGQQVTLRCSSQSGHNTVSWYQQALGQGPQFIFQYYREEENGRGNFPPRFSGLQFPNYSSELNVNALELDDSALYLCASSLDRGGREQYFGPGTRLTVT.

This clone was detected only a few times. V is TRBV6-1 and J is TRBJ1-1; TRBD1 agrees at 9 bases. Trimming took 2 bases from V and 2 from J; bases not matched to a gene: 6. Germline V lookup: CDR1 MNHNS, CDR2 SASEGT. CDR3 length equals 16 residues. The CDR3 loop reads CASSEIPGQGNTEAFF. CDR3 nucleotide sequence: TGTGCCAGCAGTGAAATCCCGGGACAGGGTAACACTGAAGCTTTCTTT.

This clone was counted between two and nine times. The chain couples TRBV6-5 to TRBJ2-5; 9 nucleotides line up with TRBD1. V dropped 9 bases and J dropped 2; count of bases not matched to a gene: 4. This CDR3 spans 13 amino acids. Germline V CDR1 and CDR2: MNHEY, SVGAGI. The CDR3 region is CASHRGPQETQYF. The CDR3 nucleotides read TGTGCCAGTCACAGGGGGCCTCAAGAGACCCAGTACTTC.

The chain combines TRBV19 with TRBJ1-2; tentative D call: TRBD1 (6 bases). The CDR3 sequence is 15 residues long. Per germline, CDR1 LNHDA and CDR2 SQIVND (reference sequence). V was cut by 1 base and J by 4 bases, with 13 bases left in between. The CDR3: CASSIGQGLSYGYTF. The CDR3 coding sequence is TGTGCCAGTAGTATAGGCCAGGGGCTATCCTATGGCTACACCTTC.

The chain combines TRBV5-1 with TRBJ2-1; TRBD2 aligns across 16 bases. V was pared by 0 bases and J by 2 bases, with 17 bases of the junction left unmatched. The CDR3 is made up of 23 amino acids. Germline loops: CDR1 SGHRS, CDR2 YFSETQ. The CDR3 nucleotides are TGCGCCAGCAGCTTGGCCCAGAAAGGGACTAGCGGGAGGGCCTGGTTGACCTACAATGAGCAGTTCTTC. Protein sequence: CASSLAQKGTSGRAWLTYNEQFF.

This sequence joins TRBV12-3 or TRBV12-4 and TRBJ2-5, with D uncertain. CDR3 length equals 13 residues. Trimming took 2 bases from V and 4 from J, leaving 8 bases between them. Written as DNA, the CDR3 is TGTGCCAGCAGTTTATGGCTAGGAGAGACCCAGTACTTC. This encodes CASSLWLGETQYF.

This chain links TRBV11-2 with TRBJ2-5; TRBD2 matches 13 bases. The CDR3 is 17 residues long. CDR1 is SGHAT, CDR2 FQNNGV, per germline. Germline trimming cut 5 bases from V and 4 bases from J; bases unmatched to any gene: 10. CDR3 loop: CASSLAGLAGEGETQYF. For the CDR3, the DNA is TGTGCCAGCAGCCTCGCCGGACTAGCGGGAGAAGGAGAGACCCAGTACTTC.

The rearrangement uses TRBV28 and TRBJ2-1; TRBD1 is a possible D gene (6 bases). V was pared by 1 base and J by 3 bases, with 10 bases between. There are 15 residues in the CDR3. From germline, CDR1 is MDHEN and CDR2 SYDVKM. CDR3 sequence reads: CASSLLTGSYNEQFF. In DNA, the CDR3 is TGTGCCAGCAGTTTATTAACAGGGAGCTACAATGAGCAGTTCTTC. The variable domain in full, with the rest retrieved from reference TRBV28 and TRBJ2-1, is DVKVTQSSRYLVKRTGEKVFLECVQDMDHENMFWYRQDPGLGLRLIYFSYDVKMKEKGDIPEGYSVSREKKERFSLILESASTNQTSMYLCASSLLTGSYNEQFFGPGTRLTVL.

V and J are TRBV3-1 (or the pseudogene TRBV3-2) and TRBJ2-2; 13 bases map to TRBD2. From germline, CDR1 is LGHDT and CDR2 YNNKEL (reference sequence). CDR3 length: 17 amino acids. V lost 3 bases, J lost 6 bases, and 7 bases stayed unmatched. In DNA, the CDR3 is TGTGCCAGCAGCCATAGGGCGACTAGCGGGAGGCCCGGGGAGCTGTTTTTT. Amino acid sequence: CASSHRATSGRPGELFF.

The CDR3 sequence: CSVEEGAGAYEQYF. DNA of the CDR3: TGCAGCGTTGAAGAGGGGGCAGGAGCCTACGAGCAGTACTTC. The chain uses TRBV29-1 and TRBJ2-7; D possibly corresponds to TRBD1 (6 bases). CDR3 length equals 14 residues. V was trimmed by 0 bases and J by 2 bases, leaving 11 bases between them. The germline gives CDR1 SQVTM, CDR2 ANQGSEA.

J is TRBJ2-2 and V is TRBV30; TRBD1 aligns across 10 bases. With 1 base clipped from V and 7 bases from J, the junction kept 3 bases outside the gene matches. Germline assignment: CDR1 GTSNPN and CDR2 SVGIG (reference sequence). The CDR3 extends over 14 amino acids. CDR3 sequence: CAWSGTGGIGELFF. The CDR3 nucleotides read TGTGCCTGGAGTGGGACAGGGGGGATCGGGGAGCTGTTTTTT. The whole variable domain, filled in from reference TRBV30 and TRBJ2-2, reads SQTIHQWPATLVQPVGSPLSLECTVEGTSNPNLYWYRQAAGRGLQLLFYSVGIGQISSEVPQNLSASRPQDRQFILSSKKLLLSDSGFYLCAWSGTGGIGELFFGEGSRLTVL.

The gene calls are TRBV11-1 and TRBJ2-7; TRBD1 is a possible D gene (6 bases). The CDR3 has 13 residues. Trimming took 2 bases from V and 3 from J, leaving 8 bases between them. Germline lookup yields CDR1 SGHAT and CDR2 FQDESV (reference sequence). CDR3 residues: CASSLSTGYEQYF. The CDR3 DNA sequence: TGTGCCAGCAGCTTATCGACAGGCTACGAGCAGTACTTC. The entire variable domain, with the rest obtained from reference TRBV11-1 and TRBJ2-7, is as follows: EAEVAQSPRYKITEKSQAVAFWCDPISGHATLYWYRQILGQGPELLVQFQDESVVDDSQLPKDRFSAERLKGVDSTLKIQPAELGDSAMYLCASSLSTGYEQYFGPGTRLTVT.

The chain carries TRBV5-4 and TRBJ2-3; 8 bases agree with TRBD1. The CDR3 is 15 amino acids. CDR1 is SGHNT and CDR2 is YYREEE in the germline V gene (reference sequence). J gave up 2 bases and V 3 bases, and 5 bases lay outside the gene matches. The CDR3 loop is CASSYGQGPTDTQYF. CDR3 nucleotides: TGTGCCAGCAGCTACGGACAGGGACCCACAGATACGCAGTATTTT.

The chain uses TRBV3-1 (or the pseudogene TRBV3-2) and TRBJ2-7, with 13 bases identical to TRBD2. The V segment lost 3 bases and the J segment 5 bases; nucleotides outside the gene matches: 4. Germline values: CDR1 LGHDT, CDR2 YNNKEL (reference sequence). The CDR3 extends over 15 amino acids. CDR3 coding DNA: TGTGCCAGCAGCCAGACTAGCGGGAGGCGAAACGAGCAGTACTTC. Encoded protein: CASSQTSGRRNEQYF.

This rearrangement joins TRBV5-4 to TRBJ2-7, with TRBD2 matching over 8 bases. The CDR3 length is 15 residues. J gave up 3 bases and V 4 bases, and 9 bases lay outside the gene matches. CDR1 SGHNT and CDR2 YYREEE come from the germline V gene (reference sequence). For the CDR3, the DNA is TGTGCCAGCAGCCCTGGTGATAGCGGGATCTACGAGCAGTACTTC. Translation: CASSPGDSGIYEQYF.

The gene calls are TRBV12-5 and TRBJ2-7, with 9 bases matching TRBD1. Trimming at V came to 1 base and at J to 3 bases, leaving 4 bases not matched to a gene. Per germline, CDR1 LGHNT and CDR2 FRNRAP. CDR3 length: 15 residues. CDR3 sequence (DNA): TGTGCTAGTGGTTTGGAGGTGGGACAGGGCTACGAGCAGTACTTC. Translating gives CASGLEVGQGYEQYF.

The DNA of the CDR3 is TGTGCCAGCAGCGTAGACAGCAGCTCCTACGAGCAGTACTTC. Amino acid sequence: CASSVDSSSYEQYF. The chain couples TRBV9 to TRBJ2-7; D is unresolved. There are 14 residues in the CDR3. Germline V CDR1 and CDR2: SGDLS, YYNGEE. V shed 0 bases and J shed 0 bases, with 7 bases lying between them. Full variable domain (outside the CDR3, taken from reference TRBV9 and TRBJ2-7): DSGVTQTPKHLITATGQRVTLRCSPRSGDLSVYWYQQSLDQGLQFLIQYYNGEERAKGNILERFSAQQFPDLHSELNLSSLELGDSALYFCASSVDSSSYEQYFGPGTRLTVT.

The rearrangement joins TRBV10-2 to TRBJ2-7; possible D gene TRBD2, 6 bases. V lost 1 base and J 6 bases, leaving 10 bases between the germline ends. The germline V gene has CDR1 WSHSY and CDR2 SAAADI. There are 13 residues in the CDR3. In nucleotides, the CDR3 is TGCGCCAGCAGTGAGTACCTAGCGCGCGAGCAGTACTTC. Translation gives CASSEYLAREQYF.